These 20 T cell receptor beta chains were sequenced from one sample in a study of technical replicates of blood from a few donors. The assay was immunoSEQ multiplex PCR, and TCRdb's table has in-frame clones only and misses some. Among about 80,000 clones, just under 95% were seen once, and the ten largest hold 0.41%. The sample taken for sequencing was T cells isolated from PBMCs. All receptors come from a human donor in good health.

The genes are TRBV11-2 and TRBJ1-1, with D tentatively TRBD1 (5 bases). V was shortened by 5 bases and J by 6 bases, with 13 bases between the two germline ends. Germline assignment: CDR1 SGHAT and CDR2 FQNNGV. The CDR3 sequence is 13 residues long. The CDR3 nucleotides read TGTGCCAGCAGCCGCAGGGTTTTCGCTGAAGCTTTCTTT. Its protein is CASSRRVFAEAFF.

The CDR3 region has the DNA TGTGCCAGCAAATTCAGAACGCTAAGGGCGGGAGGAGGAGATACGCAGTATTTT. It specifies CASKFRTLRAGGGDTQYF. The rearrangement links TRBV27 to TRBJ2-3; 8 nucleotides line up with TRBD2. The CDR3 has 18 residues. The V gene's germline CDR1 is MNHEY and CDR2 SMNVEV (reference sequence). Trimming took 7 bases from V and 5 from J; bases not matched to a gene: 20.

CDR3 region: CASSFTGRIHEQYF. The CDR3 nucleotides are TGTGCCAGCAGCTTCACAGGGCGTATACACGAGCAGTACTTC. J is TRBJ2-7 and V is TRBV7-9; TRBD1 might be the D (6 bases). The CDR3 is made up of 14 amino acids. Trimming removed 3 bases from V and 5 bases from J, with 14 bases in between. The germline CDR1 and CDR2 sequences are SEHNR and FQNEAQ (reference sequence).

V and J are TRBV12-5 and TRBJ2-3; a weak D match, TRBD2 (6 bases). The V end was cut by 2 bases, the J end by 4 bases, with 25 bases between. Germline V CDR1 and CDR2: LGHNT, FRNRAP. This CDR3 region has 19 residues. The CDR3 sequence is CASGLKRALAYNEADTQYF. CDR3 sequence (DNA): TGTGCTAGTGGTTTGAAGCGCGCACTAGCCTACAATGAGGCAGATACGCAGTATTTT.

The chain carries TRBV4-1 and TRBJ2-6, with D maybe TRBD1 (5 bases). The germline gives CDR1 MGHRA, CDR2 YSYEKL. The germline V and J ends were trimmed by 5 bases and 0 bases, with 14 bases remaining between them. The length of the CDR3 is 17 residues. The DNA of the CDR3 is TGCGCCAGCAGCGAAAGGGGCCAGGGCTCTGGGGCCAACGTCCTGACTTTC. Translation: CASSERGQGSGANVLTF.

This clone was seen a single time. The gene calls are TRBV29-1 and TRBJ1-1, with D possibly being TRBD1 (6 bases). This CDR3 spans 13 amino acids. V lost 8 bases to trimming and J lost 0 bases, with 13 bases between them. Germline CDR1 and CDR2: SQVTM and ANQGSEA. The CDR3 DNA is TGCAGCACGAAACAGGGAATGAACACTGAAGCTTTCTTT. Translating gives CSTKQGMNTEAFF.

V is TRBV5-4 and J is TRBJ2-7; possible D gene TRBD2, 6 bases. CDR1 is SGHNT and CDR2 is YYREEE in the germline V gene (reference sequence). The CDR3 covers 14 residues. Trimming removed 4 bases at V and 4 bases at J, with 15 bases between. The CDR3 DNA reads TGTGCCAGCAGCACCGGGACTGTTATGTACGAGCAGTACTTC. Translation gives CASSTGTVMYEQYF.

The rearrangement uses TRBV5-4 and TRBJ2-7, with TRBD1 matching 10 bases. CDR1 and CDR2 (germline): SGHNT, YYREEE (reference sequence). V dropped 4 bases and J dropped 3; count of bases not matched to a gene: 7. This CDR3 has 15 residues. Written as DNA, the CDR3 is TGTGCCAGCAGCCCCGGGACAGGGGTCTTCTACGAGCAGTACTTC. Its protein is CASSPGTGVFYEQYF.

This chain links TRBV7-2 with TRBJ1-1; D is perhaps TRBD1 (5 bases). The germline V and J ends were trimmed by 3 bases and 1 base, with 12 bases remaining between them. This CDR3 has 15 amino acids. Germline CDR1 and CDR2: SGHTA and FQGNSA. The CDR3 region is CASSFMTVQNTEAFF. CDR3 DNA sequence: TGTGCCAGCAGCTTTATGACAGTTCAGAACACTGAAGCTTTCTTT.

The chain links TRBV28 to TRBJ1-5; D remains ambiguous. From germline, CDR1 is MDHEN and CDR2 SYDVKM. Trimming took 4 bases from V and 0 from J, leaving 10 bases between them. This CDR3 region has 15 residues. CDR3 nucleotide sequence: TGTGCCAGCAGTTATCAGGACTTTAGCAATCAGCCCCAGCATTTT. Translating it yields CASSYQDFSNQPQHF.

This chain connects TRBV5-1 to TRBJ2-7; TRBD2 matches at 12 bases. Per the germline V gene, CDR1 is SGHRS and CDR2 is YFSETQ. Trimming at V came to 3 bases and at J to 2 bases, leaving 3 bases not matched to a gene. This CDR3 region has 15 residues. Here the CDR3 DNA reads TGCGCCAGCAGCTCTCTAGCGGGAGGGACCTACGAGCAGTACTTC. Its translation is CASSSLAGGTYEQYF.

The chain joins TRBV21-1 to TRBJ2-3; the table's D gene call, TRBD1, was not cross checked with the DNA. TRBV21-1 is annotated as a pseudogene. This CDR3 is 16 amino acids long. CDR3 nucleotide sequence: TGTGCCAGCATCCATTTCATAGACAGGGTATCAGATACGCAGTATTTT. Encoded protein: CASIHFIDRVSDTQYF.

The V and J genes are TRBV6-5 and TRBJ2-7; D might be TRBD2 (5 bases). V lost 5 bases and J lost 0, with 5 bases in between. This CDR3 region has 12 residues. The germline gives CDR1 MNHEY, CDR2 SVGAGI. In DNA form, the CDR3 reads TGTGCCAGCAGTCGGGACTCCTACGAGCAGTACTTC. It yields the protein CASSRDSYEQYF.

The V call is TRBV2, the J call TRBJ1-4; D might be TRBD1 (5 bases). The length of the CDR3 is 13 residues. CDR1 is SNHLY, CDR2 FYNNEI, per germline. Deletions cut 5 bases from V and 7 bases from J, with 11 bases between. CDR3 in DNA: TGTGCCAGCAGTCGACAGCCCCTTGAAAAACTGTTTTTT. It translates to CASSRQPLEKLFF.

CDR3 region: CAIQDSMNTEAFF. CDR3 in DNA: TGTGCCATTCAGGACAGCATGAACACTGAAGCTTTCTTT. The V call is TRBV11-1, the J call TRBJ1-1; TRBD1 is a possible D gene (6 bases). V dropped 10 bases and J dropped 0 bases, with 12 bases sitting between them. Germline assignment: CDR1 SGHAT and CDR2 FQDESV (reference sequence). CDR3 length: 13 residues. Drawing the rest from reference TRBV11-1 and TRBJ1-1, the complete variable domain is EAEVAQSPRYKITEKSQAVAFWCDPISGHATLYWYRQILGQGPELLVQFQDESVVDDSQLPKDRFSAERLKGVDSTLKIQPAELGDSAMYLCAIQDSMNTEAFFGQGTRLTVV.

The chain carries TRBV18 and TRBJ1-1, with unresolved D. CDR3 length equals 14 residues. Germline CDR1 reads KGHSH; CDR2 reads LQKENI. With 3 bases removed from V and 1 base from J, the gap between germline ends came to 9 bases. The CDR3 loop is CASSPQTPNTEAFF. The CDR3 DNA follows: TGTGCCAGCTCACCTCAGACACCGAACACTGAAGCTTTCTTT.

The J gene is TRBJ2-2, the V gene TRBV9; TRBD1 agrees at 12 bases. V lost 2 bases, J lost 5 bases, and 7 bases stayed unmatched. This CDR3 is built from 17 residues. The germline V gene has CDR1 SGDLS and CDR2 YYNGEE. CDR3 DNA: TGTGCCAGCAGCGTTCATCCGGGACAGGGGGCGACCGGGGAGCTGTTTTTT. Amino acid sequence: CASSVHPGQGATGELFF.

In its sample, this clone was seen once. V usage is TRBV9 and J usage is TRBJ2-1; maybe TRBD2 (5 bases). CDR1 SGDLS and CDR2 YYNGEE come from the germline V gene. Trimming left V 3 bases short and J 6 bases short, with 13 bases between. The length of the CDR3 is 14 residues. The CDR3 reads CASSERVPFNEQFF. The CDR3 DNA reads as TGTGCCAGCAGCGAGAGGGTCCCCTTCAATGAGCAGTTCTTC.

This chain connects TRBV6-5 to TRBJ2-7; maybe TRBD1 (5 bases). Deletions cut 2 bases from V and 0 bases from J, with 14 bases between. The V gene's germline CDR1 is MNHEY and CDR2 SVGAGI. This CDR3 is built from 16 residues. CDR3 in amino acids: CASSYPRGQGSYEQYF. CDR3 nucleotides: TGTGCCAGCAGTTACCCTCGTGGGCAGGGCTCCTACGAGCAGTACTTC.

The chain joins TRBV25-1 to TRBJ2-1; the match to TRBD2 covers 13 bases. Germline V gene sequence: CDR1 MGHDK, CDR2 SYGVNS. The CDR3 is 15 amino acids. Trimming took 1 base from V and 7 from J; bases not matched to a gene: 1. CDR3 residues: CASSESLAGGNEQFF. The DNA of the CDR3 is TGTGCCAGCAGTGAATCACTAGCGGGAGGGAATGAGCAGTTCTTC.